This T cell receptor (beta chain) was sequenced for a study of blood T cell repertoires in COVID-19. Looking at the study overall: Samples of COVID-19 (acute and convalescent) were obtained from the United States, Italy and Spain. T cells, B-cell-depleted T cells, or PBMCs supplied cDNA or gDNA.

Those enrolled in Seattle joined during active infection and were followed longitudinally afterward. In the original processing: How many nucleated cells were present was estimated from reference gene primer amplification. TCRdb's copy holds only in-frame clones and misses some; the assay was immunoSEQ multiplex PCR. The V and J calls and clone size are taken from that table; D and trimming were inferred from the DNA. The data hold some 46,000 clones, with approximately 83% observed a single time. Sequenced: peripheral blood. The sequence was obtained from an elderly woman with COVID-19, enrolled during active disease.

CDR3 amino acids: CASSYYRVGLVSSYEQYF. The CDR3 DNA follows: TGTGCCAGCAGCTATTACAGGGTGGGCCTAGTAAGCTCCTACGAGCAGTACTTC. The chain links TRBV11-2 to TRBJ2-7, with D possibly matching TRBD1 (6 bases). Trimming took 4 bases from V and 0 from J, leaving 22 bases between them. CDR3 length equals 18 residues. The germline V gene encodes CDR1 SGHAT and CDR2 FQNNGV.